Sequencing of this T cell receptor beta chain was carried out in a study of spatial heterogeneity in lung cancer. The overall study: There were consistently more beta-chain sequences detected than alpha-chain sequences. Study-level findings and limits: Tumor TCRs that were ubiquitous and expanded showed up in blood more at resection than follow-up.

Trimming removed 7 bases at V and 4 bases at J, with 13 bases between. This CDR3 comprises 13 residues. The germline V gene encodes CDR1 MNHEY and CDR2 SVGEGT. Remarks on this clonotype: Antigen: not known.

TCRdb used MiXCR to reprocess the 5' RACE reads, holding one entry per CDR3 protein. This sample has around 110,000 distinct CDR3 sequences; more than 10% occur once, and the top ten carry approximately 15%. Time point given: blood at routine non-recurrence follow-up after resection. Unsorted whole RNA samples from tumor, nontumor lung or frozen PBMC were sequenced. The chain uses TRBV6-2 or TRBV6-3 and TRBJ2-5; D might be TRBD2 (5 bases). This clonotype was sampled from a male donor with early-stage non-small cell lung cancer. The sample consisted of PBMCs, taken at follow-up. The CDR3 bases are TGTGCCAGCAAGGTTGGAGGAGGAGAGACCCAGTACTTC. Translation gives CASKVGGGETQYF.